This TCR beta chain emerged from a study of T-cell memory formation after mild COVID-19. The overall study: TCR clusters showed largely donor specificity.

Study conclusions and caveats: Contracting clones localized mainly to CM and EM when CD4+ and mainly to EMRA when CD8+. Researchers could not confirm that second-wave clones peaking on day 37 targeted SARS-CoV-2.

This clonotype was recorded a few times. What it binds is unknown. cDNA libraries for TCR alpha and TCR beta, carrying sample barcodes and UMIs, came from 5'RACE with constant-segment primers. TCRdb processed the 5' RACE reads anew with MiXCR; each CDR3 protein has one entry. The sample yields 280,000 or so distinct CDR3 sequences, roughly 8.2% seen once. Sequencing was done on a sample of PBMCs or a T cell subset sorted from them (not recorded which). The clonotype originates from a man aged 18-30 years who had mild COVID-19 (a few samples of this study predate the infection). Cell type and time point are not known.

The CDR3 here is CASSQQGIYNEQFF. In nucleotides, the CDR3 is TGTGCCAGCAGTCAGCAGGGGATCTACAATGAGCAGTTCTTC. The chain is built from TRBV3-1 and TRBJ2-1; D may be TRBD1 (6 bases). Trimming left V 6 bases short and J 3 bases short, with 12 bases between. The germline V gene encodes CDR1 LGHDT and CDR2 YNNKEL (reference sequence). The CDR3 has 14 residues.